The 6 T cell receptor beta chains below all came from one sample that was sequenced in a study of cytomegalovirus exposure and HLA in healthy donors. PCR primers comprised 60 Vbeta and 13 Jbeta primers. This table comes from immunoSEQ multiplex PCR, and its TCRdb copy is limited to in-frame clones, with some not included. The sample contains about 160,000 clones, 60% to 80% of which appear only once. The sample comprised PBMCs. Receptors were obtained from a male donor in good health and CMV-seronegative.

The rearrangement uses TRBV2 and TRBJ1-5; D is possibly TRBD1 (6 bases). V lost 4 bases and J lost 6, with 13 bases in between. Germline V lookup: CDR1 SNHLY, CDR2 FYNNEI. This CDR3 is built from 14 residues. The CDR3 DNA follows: TGTGCCAGCAGTGCACTGGGGGCTGCTCAGCCCCAGCATTTT. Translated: CASSALGAAQPQHF. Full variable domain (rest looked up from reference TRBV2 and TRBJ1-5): EPEVTQTPSHQVTQMGQEVILRCVPISNHLYFYWYRQILGQKVEFLVSFYNNEISEKSEIFDDQFSVERPDGSNFTLKIRSTKLEDSAMYFCASSALGAAQPQHFGDGTRLSIL.

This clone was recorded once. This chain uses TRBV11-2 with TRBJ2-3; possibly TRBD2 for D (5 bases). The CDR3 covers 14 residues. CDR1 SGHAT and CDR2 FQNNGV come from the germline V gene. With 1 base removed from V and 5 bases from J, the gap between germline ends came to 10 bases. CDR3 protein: CASSLGWAGDTQYF. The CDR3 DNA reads TGTGCCAGCAGCTTAGGGTGGGCGGGAGATACGCAGTATTTT.

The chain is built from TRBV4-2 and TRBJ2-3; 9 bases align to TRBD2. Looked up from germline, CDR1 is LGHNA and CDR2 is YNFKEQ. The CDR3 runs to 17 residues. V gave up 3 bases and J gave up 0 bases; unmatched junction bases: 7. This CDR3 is CASSHGGLATSTDTQYF. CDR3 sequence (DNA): TGTGCCAGCAGCCATGGGGGACTAGCCACTAGCACAGATACGCAGTATTTT.

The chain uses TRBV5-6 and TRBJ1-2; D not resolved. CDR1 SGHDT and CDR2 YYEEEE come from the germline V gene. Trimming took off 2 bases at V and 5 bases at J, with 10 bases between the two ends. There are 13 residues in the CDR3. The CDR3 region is CASSFFEAYGYTF. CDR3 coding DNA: TGTGCCAGCAGCTTCTTCGAGGCTTATGGCTACACCTTC.

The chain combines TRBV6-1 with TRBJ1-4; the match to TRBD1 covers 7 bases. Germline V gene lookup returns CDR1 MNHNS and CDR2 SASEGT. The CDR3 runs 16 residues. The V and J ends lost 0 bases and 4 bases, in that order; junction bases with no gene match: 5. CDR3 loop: CASSEALGQHNEKLFF. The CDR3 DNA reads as TGTGCCAGCAGTGAAGCGTTGGGACAGCATAATGAAAAACTGTTTTTT.

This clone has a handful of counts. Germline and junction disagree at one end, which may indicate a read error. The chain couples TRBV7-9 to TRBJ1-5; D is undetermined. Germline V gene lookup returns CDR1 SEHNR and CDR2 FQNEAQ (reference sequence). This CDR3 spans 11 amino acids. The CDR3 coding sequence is TGTTCCAGCGGCCTTGATGGGCCCCAGCATTTT. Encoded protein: CSSGLDGPQHF.